Below are 27 T cell receptor beta chains sequenced from a single sample in a study of OX40 agonist ivuxolimab in advanced cancers. TCRdb's table, derived via immunoSEQ multiplex PCR, lists solely in-frame clones and lacks some. The table shows about 100,000 clones, with 90% occurring only once. The sequences come from CD4+ or CD8+ T cells sorted from blood, collected in a trial of the OX40 agonist ivuxolimab. The receptors come from an adult with an advanced solid tumor such as melanoma, head and neck, liver or kidney cancer.

The rearrangement uses TRBV5-1 and TRBJ2-2, with 8 bases aligning to TRBD2. CDR1 and CDR2 (germline): SGHRS, YFSETQ. CDR3 length: 16 residues. After removal of 0 bases from V and 5 bases from J, the junction contained 6 bases not matched to a gene. Here the CDR3 reads CASSLARGLATGELFF. The CDR3 region has the DNA TGCGCCAGCAGCTTGGCCCGAGGACTAGCAACCGGGGAGCTGTTTTTT.

CDR3 bases: TGCGCCAGCAGCTTGGGGTCGGGATCGGAGACCCAGTACTTC. It is translated as CASSLGSGSETQYF. This rearrangement joins TRBV5-1 to TRBJ2-5; tentative D call: TRBD2 (5 bases). The CDR3 is 14 amino acids. Germline V CDR1 and CDR2: SGHRS, YFSETQ. V was shortened by 0 bases and J by 5 bases, with 11 bases between the two germline ends.

This chain uses TRBV19 with TRBJ1-5, with D unresolved. Germline V gives CDR1 LNHDA, CDR2 SQIVND (reference sequence). The V and J ends lost 6 bases and 2 bases respectively, with 17 bases between them. The CDR3 length is 16 residues. The CDR3 protein is CASRGFSGSGNQPQHF. Here the CDR3 DNA reads TGTGCCAGTAGAGGATTTTCGGGTTCGGGCAATCAGCCCCAGCATTTT.

This clone has just one count. The chain is built from TRBV30 and TRBJ1-1, with D unresolved. The CDR3 extends over 12 amino acids. V was clipped by 5 bases and J by 5 bases, with 12 bases between them. Germline assignment: CDR1 GTSNPN and CDR2 SVGIG (reference sequence). The CDR3 protein is CAWYNRATEAFF. The CDR3 region has the DNA TGTGCCTGGTATAACAGAGCTACTGAAGCTTTCTTT. The variable domain in full, with the rest retrieved from reference TRBV30 and TRBJ1-1, is SQTIHQWPATLVQPVGSPLSLECTVEGTSNPNLYWYRQAAGRGLQLLFYSVGIGQISSEVPQNLSASRPQDRQFILSSKKLLLSDSGFYLCAWYNRATEAFFGQGTRLTVV.

CDR3 in amino acids: CASSLLGEKLFF. The DNA for the CDR3 is TGTGCCAGCAGCTTACTGGGTGAAAAACTGTTTTTT. The chain carries TRBV7-9 and TRBJ1-4; D not resolved. CDR3 length equals 12 residues. Trimming removed 2 bases from V and 7 bases from J, with 5 bases in between. From germline, CDR1 is SEHNR and CDR2 FQNEAQ (reference sequence).

The genes are TRBV19 and TRBJ2-1; TRBD2 agrees at 9 bases. From germline, CDR1 is LNHDA and CDR2 SQIVND (reference sequence). CDR3 length: 16 amino acids. J was trimmed by 4 bases and V by 0 bases; bases with no gene match: 4. The CDR3 sequence is CASSIEVAGGYNEQFF. CDR3 DNA: TGTGCCAGTAGTATAGAGGTGGCGGGAGGGTACAATGAGCAGTTCTTC.

This chain connects TRBV19 to TRBJ2-7; D uncertain. The CDR3 covers 13 residues. From germline, CDR1 is LNHDA and CDR2 SQIVND (reference sequence). Trimming left V 4 bases short and J 1 base short, with 8 bases between. The CDR3 bases are TGTGCCAGTAGTAATCCCCCGTCCTACGAGCAGTACTTC. It yields the protein CASSNPPSYEQYF.

V gene TRBV7-9 combines with J gene TRBJ1-2; weak D call: TRBD1 (6 bases). This CDR3 contains 15 residues. V shed 3 bases and J shed 4 bases, with 15 bases lying between them. Germline CDR1 is SEHNR and CDR2 is FQNEAQ (reference sequence). CDR3 amino acids: CASSFDQGRLYGYTF. The CDR3 bases are TGTGCCAGCAGCTTTGATCAGGGGCGCCTCTATGGCTACACCTTC.

The rearrangement joins TRBV7-2 to TRBJ2-3, with D possibly being TRBD2 (6 bases). Looked up from germline, CDR1 is SGHTA and CDR2 is FQGNSA. The length of the CDR3 is 15 residues. Between the trimmed V and J ends, which lost 3 bases and 0 bases, there was a span of 10 bases. DNA for the CDR3: TGTGCCAGCAGCTTGCTAGCGTATAGCACAGATACGCAGTATTTT. As protein: CASSLLAYSTDTQYF. The full variable domain, with the rest looked up from reference TRBV7-2 and TRBJ2-3, is GAGVSQSPSNKVTEKGKDVELRCDPISGHTALYWYRQSLGQGLEFLIYFQGNSAPDKSGLPSDRFSAERTGGSVSTLTIQRTQQEDSAVYLCASSLLAYSTDTQYFGPGTRLTVL.

The chain joins TRBV29-1 to TRBJ2-3, with 11 nucleotides matching TRBD1. Germline-derived CDR1 and CDR2 are SQVTM and ANQGSEA. The trim removed 7 bases at V and 5 bases at J, leaving 8 bases unmatched. The CDR3 is 14 residues long. For the CDR3, the DNA is TGCAGCGGAGTCCGGGACAGGGGGAAAGATACGCAGTATTTT. It encodes CSGVRDRGKDTQYF.

The chain is built from TRBV4-2 and TRBJ2-1; 13 bases match TRBD2. Unmatched junction bases numbered 0, after V lost 1 base and J lost 3 bases. This CDR3 has 16 amino acids. Germline loops: CDR1 LGHNA, CDR2 YNFKEQ. The DNA for the CDR3 is TGTGCCAGCAGCCAAGGGACTAGCGGGGGCTACAATGAGCAGTTCTTC. Amino acids: CASSQGTSGGYNEQFF.

This clone was detected only once. The CDR3 nucleotides are TGTGCCAGCAGCCCGACAACAGGACAGGGAATTCGGGGAGTTTCCTACGAGCAGTACTTC. This codes for CASSPTTGQGIRGVSYEQYF. This sequence joins TRBV7-3 and TRBJ2-5; 8 bases align to TRBD1. The J call could be wrong; TRBJ2-7 is a better fit for the DNA end. CDR1 is SGHTA, CDR2 FQGTGA, per germline. This CDR3 spans 20 amino acids.

This rearrangement joins TRBV10-3 to TRBJ2-7, with D possibly being TRBD2 (5 bases). This CDR3 is 13 amino acids long. V was shortened by 6 bases and J by 7 bases, with 16 bases between the two germline ends. The germline V gene encodes CDR1 ENHRY and CDR2 SYGVKD. The CDR3 spells CAISGEGSGEQYF. The CDR3 DNA sequence: TGTGCCATCAGCGGTGAGGGATCTGGTGAGCAGTACTTC.

The J gene is TRBJ2-1, the V gene TRBV5-1; TRBD1 agrees at 11 bases. The trim removed 4 bases at V and 7 bases at J, leaving 7 bases unmatched. The CDR3 is made up of 15 amino acids. Germline assignment: CDR1 SGHRS and CDR2 YFSETQ. CDR3 bases: TGCGCCAGCAGCAAAGGACAGGGGGCGCTTAATGAGCAGTTCTTC. This codes for CASSKGQGALNEQFF. Combining the CDR3 with reference TRBV5-1 and TRBJ2-1 gives the whole variable domain KAGVTQTPRYLIKTRGQQVTLSCSPISGHRSVSWYQQTPGQGLQFLFEYFSETQRNKGNFPGRFSGRQFSNSRSEMNVSTLELGDSALYLCASSKGQGALNEQFFGPGTRLTVL.

The table lists this clone with a few counts. The rearrangement links TRBV5-1 to TRBJ2-3; unclear D gene. Germline CDR1 SGHRS, CDR2 YFSETQ. This CDR3 has 13 residues. Trimming shortened V by 2 bases and J by 0 bases, and 4 bases separated the two germline ends. CDR3 loop: CASSFPSTDTQYF. DNA of the CDR3: TGCGCCAGCAGCTTCCCTAGCACAGATACGCAGTATTTT.

This chain links TRBV5-4 with TRBJ2-1; 9 bases are shared with TRBD2. CDR3 size: 15 residues. Germline V CDR1 and CDR2: SGHNT, YYREEE (reference sequence). V shed 5 bases and J 9 bases; nucleotides not matched to a gene: 12. The CDR3 bases are TGTGCCAGCAGATTAGCGGGAGAGTCCCCCCGTGAGCAGTTCTTC. Encoded protein: CASRLAGESPREQFF.

This chain uses TRBV5-8 with TRBJ2-7, with 8 bases aligning to TRBD1. The germline gives CDR1 SGHTS, CDR2 YDEGEE. Trimming took 4 bases from V and 3 from J; bases not matched to a gene: 6. The CDR3 has 14 amino acids. The CDR3 loop reads CASSRGQGGYEQYF. The DNA for the CDR3 is TGTGCCAGCAGCCGAGGACAGGGTGGCTACGAGCAGTACTTC.

The genes are TRBV11-2 and TRBJ2-1; TRBD2 might be the D (6 bases). In germline, CDR1 is SGHAT, CDR2 FQNNGV. The CDR3 sequence is 15 residues long. The V end lost 5 bases, the J end lost 5 bases, and 16 bases lay between the germline ends. Written as DNA, the CDR3 is TGTGCCAGCAGCCATACCCGGGGGATTGACAATGAGCAGTTCTTC. Translating it yields CASSHTRGIDNEQFF.

This clone was seen a single time. V usage is TRBV5-5 and J usage is TRBJ1-4; D possibly corresponds to TRBD1 (6 bases). V lost 5 bases and J lost 4, with 12 bases in between. CDR1 and CDR2 from the germline V gene are SGHKS and YYEKEE (reference sequence). The CDR3 loop spans 14 amino acids. CDR3 loop: CASSYDRSNEKLFF. CDR3 sequence (DNA): TGTGCCAGCAGTTACGACAGGAGTAATGAAAAACTGTTTTTT.

CDR3 protein: CASSLGLENTEAFF. In nucleotides, the CDR3 is TGTGCCAGCAGCTTAGGGCTGGAGAACACTGAAGCTTTCTTT. This chain uses TRBV7-9 with TRBJ1-1; D unclear. The CDR3 runs to 14 residues. With 1 base removed from V and 1 base from J, the gap between germline ends came to 7 bases. Germline V gene sequence: CDR1 SEHNR, CDR2 FQNEAQ (reference sequence).

The rearrangement joins TRBV21-1 to TRBJ2-3; TRBD1 is the table's D call, not checked against the DNA. TRBV21-1 is flagged as a pseudogene. This CDR3 contains 15 residues. As DNA, the CDR3 is TGTGCCAGCAGCTGGGCAGGGGCGAGCACAGATACGCAGTATTTT. This encodes CASSWAGASTDTQYF.

DNA of the CDR3: TGTGCCATCAGTGTAAACAGATACGAGCAGTACTTC. This gives the protein CAISVNRYEQYF. The rearrangement links TRBV10-3 to TRBJ2-7; no reliable D call. The length of the CDR3 is 12 residues. V lost 4 bases to trimming and J lost 4 bases, with 8 bases between them. Germline V gene sequence: CDR1 ENHRY, CDR2 SYGVKD.

V and J are TRBV6-1 and TRBJ2-2; D may be TRBD1 or TRBD2 (6 bases each). V was pared by 6 bases and J by 6 bases, with 17 bases between. Germline CDR1 MNHNS, CDR2 SASEGT. The CDR3 has 15 residues. The CDR3 spells CASRTRSGASGELFF. For the CDR3, the DNA is TGTGCCAGCAGGACTAGATCAGGGGCGTCCGGGGAGCTGTTTTTT.

V and J are TRBV4-2 and TRBJ2-3, with 8 bases fitting TRBD1. The CDR3 consists of 15 residues. Germline V CDR1 and CDR2: LGHNA, YNFKEQ. With 3 bases clipped from V and 3 bases from J, the junction kept 5 bases outside the gene matches. The CDR3 bases are TGTGCCAGCAGCCATCCAGGACAGGGTACAGATACGCAGTATTTT. Its translation: CASSHPGQGTDTQYF.

The chain joins TRBV7-9 to TRBJ1-4; 9 positions agree with TRBD1. The length of the CDR3 is 15 residues. The junction had 9 bases not matched to a gene; V was cut back by 5 bases and J by 8 bases. CDR1 and CDR2 from the germline V gene are SEHNR and FQNEAQ (reference sequence). CDR3 DNA: TGTGCCAGCAGCGGACAGGGGATCTCGGGGGAAAAACTGTTTTTT. The encoded protein is CASSGQGISGEKLFF.

This rearrangement joins TRBV21-1 to TRBJ2-7. TRBV21-1 is termed a pseudogene. This CDR3 region has 15 residues. CDR3 coding DNA: TGTGCCAGCAGCAACATAGTTGGACCGTCCTACGAGCAGTACTTC. Its translation is CASSNIVGPSYEQYF.

The chain is built from TRBV30 and TRBJ1-1; possibly TRBD1 for D (5 bases). CDR1 is GTSNPN and CDR2 is SVGIG in the germline V gene (reference sequence). The V end lost 4 bases, the J end lost 1 base, and 13 bases lay between the germline ends. CDR3 length: 14 amino acids. The CDR3 nucleotides are TGTGCCTGGAACCGGCCCGGGGGGAACACTGAAGCTTTCTTT. It translates to CAWNRPGGNTEAFF.